This T cell receptor (beta chain) was sequenced for a study of blood T cell repertoires in COVID-19. The wider study: There were acute and convalescent COVID-19 samples, and they came from the United States, Italy and Spain. In each case, the material was cDNA or gDNA derived from T cells, B-cell-depleted T cells, or PBMCs.

As for this clone: The sample holds other DNA sequences that translate to the same CDR3.

As processed by the authors: Amplification of reference gene primers provided the estimated nucleated cell counts. Produced via immunoSEQ multiplex PCR; TCRdb's table is partial and in-frame only. The DNA gave D and trimming, while V, J and clone size come from that table. The table lists 150,000 or so clones, roughly 84% of them singletons, with roughly 1.1% in the top ten. Germline-derived CDR1 and CDR2 are SGHNT and YENEEA. V lost 5 bases and J 0 bases, leaving 9 bases between the germline ends. The CDR3 length is 14 residues. The sequence came from a man aged 55 to 69 who had recovered from COVID-19. The gene calls are TRBV11-3 and TRBJ2-3; D is perhaps TRBD1 (6 bases). Sequencing used peripheral blood. The CDR3: CASSLGQSTDTQYF. The CDR3 bases are TGTGCCAGCAGCCTAGGACAGAGCACAGATACGCAGTATTTT.